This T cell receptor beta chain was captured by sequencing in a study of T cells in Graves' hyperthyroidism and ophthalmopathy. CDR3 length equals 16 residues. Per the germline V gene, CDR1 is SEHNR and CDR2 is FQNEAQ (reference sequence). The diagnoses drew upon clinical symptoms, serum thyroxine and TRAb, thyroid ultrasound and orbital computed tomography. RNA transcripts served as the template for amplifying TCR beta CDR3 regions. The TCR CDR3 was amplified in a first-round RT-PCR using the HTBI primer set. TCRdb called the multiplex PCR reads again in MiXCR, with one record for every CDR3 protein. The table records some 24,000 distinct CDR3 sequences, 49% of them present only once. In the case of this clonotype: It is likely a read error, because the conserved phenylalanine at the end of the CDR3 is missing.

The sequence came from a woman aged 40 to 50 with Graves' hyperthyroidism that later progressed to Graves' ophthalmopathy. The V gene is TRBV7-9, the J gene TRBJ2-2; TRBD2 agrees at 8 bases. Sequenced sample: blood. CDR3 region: CAGRIRFREGTGELFS. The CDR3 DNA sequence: TGTGCCGGCAGGATAAGGTTCCGGGAGGGCACCGGGGAGCTGTTTTCT.